Listed below are T cell receptor beta chains from one sample, sequenced in a study of tumor-infiltrating lymphocytes in primary liver carcinoma. Each CDR3 protein is one row after TCRdb ran MiXCR on the multiplex PCR reads. The data hold fewer than 350,000 distinct CDR3 sequences, with about 65% observed a single time. Sample: peripheral blood. The receptors originated from a man aged 35-49 years with primary liver carcinoma and hepatitis B virus infection. Each CDR3 is given with its conserved first and last residue. A D gene is named only where the DNA matches it firmly. Expanded clones are given a class, and other clones once, few, many or no size at all.

v_call: TRBV6-1; d_call: TRBD2; j_call: TRBJ2-1; clone_size: many; cdr3_aa: CASSDKRESVFDEQFF; cdr3_nt: TGTGCCAGCAGTGATAAGCGGGAAAGTGTCTTCGATGAGCAGTTCTTC
v_call: TRBV6-5; d_call: .; j_call: TRBJ1-5; clone_size: many; cdr3_aa: CASSAAEDHQPQHF; cdr3_nt: TGTGCCAGCAGTGCCGCTGAGGATCATCAGCCCCAGCATTTT
v_call: TRBV6-1; d_call: .; j_call: TRBJ2-7; clone_size: .; cdr3_aa: CASREAGGLYEQYF; cdr3_nt: TGTGCCAGCAGGGAGGCAGGGGGGCTCTACGAGCAGTACTTC
v_call: TRBV11-2; d_call: .; j_call: TRBJ2-5; clone_size: .; cdr3_aa: CASSPNRLPGTLYF; cdr3_nt: TGTGCCAGCAGCCCGAACAGGTTACCAGGGACCCTGTACTTC
v_call: TRBV19; d_call: .; j_call: TRBJ1-3; clone_size: .; cdr3_aa: CASKLTGSSGNTIYF; cdr3_nt: TGTGCCAGCAAGCTGACAGGAAGCTCTGGAAACACCATATATTTT
v_call: TRBV11-2; d_call: .; j_call: TRBJ1-5; clone_size: .; cdr3_aa: CASSLTSVQGLFSTDTQHF; cdr3_nt: TGTGCCAGCAGCCTCACATCAGTACAGGGATTGTTTAGCACAGATACGCAGCATTTT
v_call: TRBV11-2; d_call: .; j_call: TRBJ2-1; clone_size: .; cdr3_aa: CTSSSNLGAGEQFF; cdr3_nt: TGTACCAGCAGCTCCAACTTGGGAGCCGGGGAGCAGTTCTTC
v_call: TRBV6-6; d_call: .; j_call: TRBJ2-7; clone_size: .; cdr3_aa: CASSYSISYEQYF; cdr3_nt: TGTGCCAGCAGTTACTCGATCAGCTACGAGCAGTACTTC
v_call: TRBV5-6; d_call: .; j_call: TRBJ2-7; clone_size: .; cdr3_aa: CASSPIGRGTEQYF; cdr3_nt: TGTGCCAGCAGCCCAATTGGAAGAGGGACAGAGCAGTACTTC
v_call: TRBV6-1; d_call: TRBD1; j_call: TRBJ1-2; clone_size: few; cdr3_aa: CASSEKQGTGYTF; cdr3_nt: TGTGCCAGCAGTGAGAAACAGGGGACCGGCTACACCTTC
v_call: TRBV6-5; d_call: TRBD2; j_call: TRBJ2-7; clone_size: many; cdr3_aa: CASSPSTTAREYEQYF; cdr3_nt: TGTGCCAGCAGCCCCTCAACGACTGCGCGGGAGTACGAGCAGTACTTC
v_call: TRBV29-1; d_call: TRBD1; j_call: TRBJ2-7; clone_size: once; cdr3_aa: CSVGTTGTGPYEQNF; cdr3_nt: TGCAGCGTTGGTACGACCGGGACAGGGCCCTACGAGCAGAATTTC
v_call: TRBV20-1; d_call: TRBD1; j_call: TRBJ2-3; clone_size: .; cdr3_aa: CSAPDRVRADTQYF; cdr3_nt: TGCAGTGCCCCGGACAGGGTTCGGGCAGATACGCAGTATTTT